Described below is a single T cell receptor (beta chain) sequence and its context. Some clones are missing from TCRdb's copy, which holds only in-frame ones; the method was immunoSEQ multiplex PCR. Here the sample spans about 6,000 clones, about 79% being singletons. CDR1 SGHVS and CDR2 FNYEAQ come from the germline V gene. V was shortened by 5 bases and J by 5 bases, with 7 bases between the two germline ends. This CDR3 has 11 residues. Every single patient, without exception, relapsed after autologous stem cell transplantation, and brentuximab vedotin exposure varied. Thawed PBMCs underwent magnetic negative selection to obtain purified CD8+ T cells. The data derive from a study of PD-1 blockade in classical Hodgkin lymphoma.

Sample: CD8+ T cells from blood, taken at baseline. The V gene is TRBV7-6, the J gene TRBJ2-7; D is unresolved. This clonotype was sampled from a human donor with classical Hodgkin lymphoma. The CDR3 loop is CASSLGDEQYF. The CDR3 DNA sequence: TGTGCCAGCAGCCTTGGAGACGAGCAGTACTTC.